Listed here are 20 T cell receptor beta chains from one sample, sequenced in a study of cytomegalovirus exposure and HLA in healthy donors. With 60 Vbeta and 13 Jbeta primers, the PCR was carried out. Repertoires were generated with immunoSEQ multiplex PCR, while TCRdb's copy carries only in-frame clones and drops some. The sample contains approximately 170,000 clones, 68% of which appear only once. Sequences were obtained from PBMCs. Every receptor here comes from a woman aged 18-30 years in good health and CMV-seropositive.

This sequence joins TRBV5-1 and TRBJ1-1; tentatively, D is TRBD1 (6 bases). Trimming took 2 bases from V and 5 from J, leaving 22 bases between them. The length of the CDR3 is 17 residues. Germline V gene data show CDR1 as SGHRS and CDR2 as YFSETQ. The CDR3 loop is CASSFRGRVSGTTEAFF. The CDR3 DNA sequence: TGCGCCAGCAGCTTCCGGGGTCGGGTCTCGGGGACAACTGAAGCTTTCTTT.

V gene TRBV4-1 combines with J gene TRBJ2-3; 13 bases map to TRBD2. The CDR3 is 17 residues long. Per the germline V gene, CDR1 is MGHRA and CDR2 is YSYEKL. J lost 1 base, V lost 1 base, and 2 bases had no gene match. The CDR3 loop is CASSQAGTSGGTDTQYF. In DNA form, the CDR3 reads TGCGCCAGCAGCCAAGCAGGGACTAGCGGGGGCACAGATACGCAGTATTTT.

The chain employs TRBV27 and TRBJ1-6, with TRBD1 identical over 7 bases. In germline, CDR1 is MNHEY, CDR2 SMNVEV (reference sequence). Germline trimming cut 9 bases from V and 0 bases from J; bases unmatched to any gene: 5. This CDR3 region has 15 residues. The CDR3, as DNA: TGTGCCAGTATGGGACAGTTCTCCTATAATTCACCCCTCCACTTT. It yields the protein CASMGQFSYNSPLHF.

This clone has more than one count but fewer than ten. CDR3 loop: CASSLAQGVPSGNTIYF. The CDR3 DNA reads TGTGCCAGCAGCTTAGCGCAGGGGGTCCCTTCTGGAAACACCATATATTTT. The V and J genes are TRBV7-9 and TRBJ1-3, with TRBD1 matching 7 bases. The V gene's germline CDR1 is SEHNR and CDR2 FQNEAQ (reference sequence). CDR3 length: 17 amino acids. V trimming: 0 bases; J trimming: 1 base; junction bases outside the gene matches: 6. Variable domain in full (rest from reference TRBV7-9 and TRBJ1-3): DTGVSQNPRHKITKRGQNVTFRCDPISEHNRLYWYRQTLGQGPEFLTYFQNEAQLEKSRLLSDRFSAERPKGSFSTLEIQRTEQGDSAMYLCASSLAQGVPSGNTIYFGEGSWLTVV.

The chain is built from TRBV7-9 and TRBJ1-1, with D possibly being TRBD1 (5 bases). Trimming shortened V by 5 bases and J by 11 bases, and 24 bases separated the two germline ends. CDR3 size: 15 residues. In germline, CDR1 is SEHNR, CDR2 FQNEAQ (reference sequence). The CDR3 region is CASSLMSRAPSKAFF. The CDR3 coding sequence is TGTGCCAGCAGCCTCATGTCCAGGGCTCCAAGTAAGGCTTTCTTT.

The chain combines TRBV4-1 with TRBJ1-2, with 8 bases identical to TRBD1. The CDR3 is 16 residues long. Trimming at V came to 1 base and at J to 4 bases, leaving 8 bases not matched to a gene. Germline CDR1 and CDR2: MGHRA and YSYEKL. CDR3 protein: CASSQVGQGAGYGYTF. CDR3 nucleotide sequence: TGCGCCAGCAGCCAAGTTGGCCAGGGGGCTGGCTATGGCTACACCTTC.

The V call is TRBV7-2, the J call TRBJ2-1, with TRBD1 matching over 11 bases. The CDR3 consists of 13 residues. Germline loops: CDR1 SGHTA, CDR2 FQGNSA. V was pared by 1 base and J by 13 bases, with 3 bases of the junction left unmatched. CDR3 loop: CASSLGDRGIQFF. Here the CDR3 DNA reads TGTGCCAGCAGCTTAGGGGACAGGGGGATTCAGTTCTTC.

This clone was seen just once. The chain uses TRBV25-1 and TRBJ2-5; D is uncertain. The DNA end favors TRBJ2-7, so the J call may be wrong. CDR3 length equals 13 residues. CDR1 is MGHDK and CDR2 is SYGVNS in the germline V gene. DNA for the CDR3: TGTGCCAGCAGCGGCCGGGTCTCCTACGAGCAGTACTTC. Protein sequence: CASSGRVSYEQYF.

This clone was picked up a small number of times. In nucleotides, the CDR3 is TGTGCCAGCAGCCGCCGGACAGGCAGCACCGGGGAGCTGTTTTTT. Translation gives CASSRRTGSTGELFF. The chain carries TRBV11-3 and TRBJ2-2, with 7 bases matching TRBD1. This CDR3 is built from 15 residues. V lost 5 bases to trimming and J lost 4 bases; unmatched junction nucleotides: 7. The germline V gene encodes CDR1 SGHNT and CDR2 YENEEA. Full variable domain (outside the CDR3, taken from reference TRBV11-3 and TRBJ2-2): EAGVVQSPRYKIIEKKQPVAFWCNPISGHNTLYWYLQNLGQGPELLIRYENEEAVDDSQLPKDRFSAERLKGVDSTLKIQPAELGDSAVYLCASSRRTGSTGELFFGEGSRLTVL.

The chain uses TRBV5-1 and TRBJ1-4, with unresolved D. Germline V gene lookup returns CDR1 SGHRS and CDR2 YFSETQ. This CDR3 contains 15 residues. Between the trimmed V and J ends, which lost 0 bases and 7 bases, there was a span of 13 bases. The CDR3 DNA reads as TGCGCCAGCAGCTTGGTTGGAGGGAGTACTGAAAAACTGTTTTTT. Its protein product is CASSLVGGSTEKLFF.

This chain joins TRBV7-9 and TRBJ1-1; TRBD1 is a possible D gene (6 bases). The CDR3 loop spans 15 amino acids. V was pared by 5 bases and J by 4 bases, with 17 bases between. The germline V gene encodes CDR1 SEHNR and CDR2 FQNEAQ (reference sequence). CDR3 nucleotides: TGTGCCAGCAGCGCGGACAGTGGAGGAGGCACTGAAGCTTTCTTT. Protein: CASSADSGGGTEAFF.

The V and J genes are TRBV6-1 and TRBJ2-2; no firm D call. This CDR3 has 14 amino acids. Trimming pared 4 bases from V and 2 bases from J, leaving 8 bases between. The germline CDR1 and CDR2 sequences are MNHNS and SASEGT. This CDR3 is CASSVQRNTGELFF. CDR3 in DNA: TGTGCCAGCAGTGTACAGAGAAACACCGGGGAGCTGTTTTTT.

The genes are TRBV6-1 and TRBJ2-5, with TRBD1 matching over 9 bases. V was clipped by 2 bases and J by 0 bases; unmatched bases: 4. This CDR3 contains 16 residues. CDR1 MNHNS and CDR2 SASEGT come from the germline V gene. CDR3 sequence reads: CASSELTGGNQETQYF. The CDR3 nucleotides are TGTGCCAGCAGTGAACTGACAGGGGGAAACCAAGAGACCCAGTACTTC.

The chain joins TRBV12-5 to TRBJ1-2; no definite D call. This CDR3 is built from 16 residues. Germline loops: CDR1 LGHNT, CDR2 FRNRAP. Trimming removed 3 bases at V and 5 bases at J, with 19 bases between. DNA for the CDR3: TGTGCTAGTGGTTTAGGAATGACCGGGAGTCATTATGGCTACACCTTC. Translation: CASGLGMTGSHYGYTF.

V is TRBV25-1 and J is TRBJ2-5; the match to TRBD2 covers 11 bases. Germline-derived CDR1 and CDR2 are MGHDK and SYGVNS. Trimming at V came to 4 bases and at J to 5 bases, leaving 12 bases not matched to a gene. The CDR3 contains 17 residues. CDR3 nucleotides: TGTGCCAGCAGTGGACGCTTAAGACTAGCGGGATGGGAGACCCAGTACTTC. It translates to CASSGRLRLAGWETQYF.

The chain recombines TRBV15 with TRBJ2-1, with 9 bases matching TRBD2. Germline CDR1 reads LNHNV; CDR2 reads YYDKDF (reference sequence). The V segment lost 1 base and the J segment 10 bases; nucleotides outside the gene matches: 8. The CDR3 is made up of 15 amino acids. The CDR3 spells CATSRGGRVPQEQFF. For the CDR3, the DNA is TGTGCCACCAGCAGAGGCGGGAGGGTACCCCAAGAGCAGTTCTTC.

This chain links TRBV7-2 with TRBJ2-1; no clear D. Trimming stripped 2 bases from V and 9 bases from J, with 14 bases between. The CDR3 length is 14 residues. Germline V gives CDR1 SGHTA, CDR2 FQGNSA. Written as DNA, the CDR3 is TGTGCCAGCAGCTTAACAGACATCGTGGGTGAGCAGTTCTTC. This sequence encodes CASSLTDIVGEQFF.

The rearrangement links TRBV27 to TRBJ2-1; TRBD2 agrees at 14 bases. The CDR3 runs 18 residues. Germline CDR1 reads MNHEY; CDR2 reads SMNVEV (reference sequence). Losses at the gene ends were 4 bases for V and 2 bases for J; bases not matched to a gene: 7. The CDR3 reads CASSSHWTSGRPYNEQFF. In DNA form, the CDR3 reads TGTGCCAGCAGTTCTCATTGGACTAGCGGGAGGCCCTACAATGAGCAGTTCTTC.

V usage is TRBV9 and J usage is TRBJ2-1, with D uncertain. This CDR3 spans 15 amino acids. Germline CDR1 SGDLS, CDR2 YYNGEE. The V gene lost 0 bases and the J gene lost 5 bases, with 12 bases spanning the gap. CDR3: CASSVVVSPDNEQFF. CDR3 sequence (DNA): TGTGCCAGCAGCGTAGTTGTCTCACCGGACAATGAGCAGTTCTTC.

Details on this clone: One junction end does not reproduce the germline sequence, and a read error may be involved. The chain links TRBV7-3 to TRBJ2-2; possibly TRBD2 for D (6 bases). The germline CDR1 and CDR2 sequences are SGHTA and FQGTGA. There are 15 residues in the CDR3. The CDR3 coding sequence is TGTGCCAGCAGCCTAACTAGCCTGAACACCGGGGAGCTGTTTTTT. It translates to CASSLTSLNTGELFF.